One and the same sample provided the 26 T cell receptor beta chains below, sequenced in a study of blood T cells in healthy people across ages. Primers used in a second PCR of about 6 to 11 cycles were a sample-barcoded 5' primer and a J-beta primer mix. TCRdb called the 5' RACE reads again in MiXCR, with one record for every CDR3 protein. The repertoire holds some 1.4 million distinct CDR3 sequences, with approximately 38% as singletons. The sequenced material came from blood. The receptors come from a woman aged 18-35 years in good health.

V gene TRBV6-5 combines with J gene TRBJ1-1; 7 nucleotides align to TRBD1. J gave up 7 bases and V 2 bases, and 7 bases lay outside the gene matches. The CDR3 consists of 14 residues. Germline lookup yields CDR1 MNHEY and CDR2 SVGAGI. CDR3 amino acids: CASSYDRVTLEAFF. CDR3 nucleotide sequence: TGTGCCAGCAGTTACGACAGGGTCACACTTGAAGCTTTCTTT.

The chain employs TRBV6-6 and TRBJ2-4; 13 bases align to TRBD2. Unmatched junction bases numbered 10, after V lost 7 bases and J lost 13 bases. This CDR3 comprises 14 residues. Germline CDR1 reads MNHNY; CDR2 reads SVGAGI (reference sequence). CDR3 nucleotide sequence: TGTGCCAGCACCCCGGGACTAGCGGGGTCGGAGCAGTACTTC. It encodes CASTPGLAGSEQYF.

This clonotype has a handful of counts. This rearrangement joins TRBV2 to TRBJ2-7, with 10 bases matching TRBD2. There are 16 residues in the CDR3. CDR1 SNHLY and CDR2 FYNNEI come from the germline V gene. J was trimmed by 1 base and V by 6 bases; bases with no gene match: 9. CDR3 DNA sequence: TGTGCCAGCAGCACGTCTCTAGCGGGAGTATCCTACGAGCAGTACTTC. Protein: CASSTSLAGVSYEQYF. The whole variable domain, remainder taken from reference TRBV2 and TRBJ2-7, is EPEVTQTPSHQVTQMGQEVILRCVPISNHLYFYWYRQILGQKVEFLVSFYNNEISEKSEIFDDQFSVERPDGSNFTLKIRSTKLEDSAMYFCASSTSLAGVSYEQYFGPGTRLTVT.

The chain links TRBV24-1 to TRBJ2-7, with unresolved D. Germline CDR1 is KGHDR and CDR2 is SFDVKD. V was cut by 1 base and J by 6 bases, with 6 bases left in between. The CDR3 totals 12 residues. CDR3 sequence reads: CATSDFTAEQYF. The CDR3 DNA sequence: TGTGCCACCAGTGATTTTACAGCCGAGCAGTACTTC.

The CDR3 loop reads CASSPPGLAGFYNEQFF. CDR3 sequence (DNA): TGTGCCAGCAGCCCCCCTGGGTTAGCGGGGTTCTACAATGAGCAGTTCTTC. V usage is TRBV3-1 and J usage is TRBJ2-1; 8 nucleotides agree with TRBD2. The CDR3 totals 17 residues. Germline CDR1 and CDR2: LGHDT and YNNKEL (reference sequence). With V trimmed by 4 bases and J by 3 bases, 11 bases remained unmatched.

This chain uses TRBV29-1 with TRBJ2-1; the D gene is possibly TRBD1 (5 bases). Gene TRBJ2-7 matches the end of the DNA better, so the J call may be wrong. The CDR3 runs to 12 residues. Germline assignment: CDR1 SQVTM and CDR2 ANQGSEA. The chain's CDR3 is CSVRQSYNEQYF. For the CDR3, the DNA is TGCAGCGTTAGACAGTCCTACAATGAGCAGTACTTC.

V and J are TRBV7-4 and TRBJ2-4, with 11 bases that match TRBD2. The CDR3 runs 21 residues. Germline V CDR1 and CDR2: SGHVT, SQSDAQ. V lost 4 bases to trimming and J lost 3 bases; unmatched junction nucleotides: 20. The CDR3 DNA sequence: TGTGCCAGCAGCTCGGACCCACTAGCGGGAGACGATATCCCCATCAAAAACATTCAGTACTTC. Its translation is CASSSDPLAGDDIPIKNIQYF.

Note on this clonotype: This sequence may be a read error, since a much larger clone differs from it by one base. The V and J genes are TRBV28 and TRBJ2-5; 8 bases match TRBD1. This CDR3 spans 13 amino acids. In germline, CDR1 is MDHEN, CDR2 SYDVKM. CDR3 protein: CTSSRQGLETQYF. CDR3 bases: TGTACCAGCAGCAGACAGGGGTTAGAGACCCAGTACTTC.

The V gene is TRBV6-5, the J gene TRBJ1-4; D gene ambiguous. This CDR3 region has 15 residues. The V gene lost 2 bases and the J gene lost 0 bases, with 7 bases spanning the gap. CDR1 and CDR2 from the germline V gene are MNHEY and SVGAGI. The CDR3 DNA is TGTGCCAGCAGTTACGGATATGCAACTAATGAAAAACTGTTTTTT. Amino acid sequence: CASSYGYATNEKLFF.

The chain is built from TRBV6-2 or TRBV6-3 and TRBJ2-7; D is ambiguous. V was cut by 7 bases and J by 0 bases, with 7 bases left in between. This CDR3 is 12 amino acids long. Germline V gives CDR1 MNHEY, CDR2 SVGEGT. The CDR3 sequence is CASKTNSYEQYF. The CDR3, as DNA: TGTGCCAGCAAGACCAACTCCTACGAGCAGTACTTC.

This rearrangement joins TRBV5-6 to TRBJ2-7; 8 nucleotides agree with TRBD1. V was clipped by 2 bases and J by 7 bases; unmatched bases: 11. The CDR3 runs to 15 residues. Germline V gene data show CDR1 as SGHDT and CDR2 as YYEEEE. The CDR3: CASSLIRAGGLEQYF. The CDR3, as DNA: TGTGCCAGCAGCTTAATTAGGGCAGGGGGCTTAGAGCAGTACTTC.

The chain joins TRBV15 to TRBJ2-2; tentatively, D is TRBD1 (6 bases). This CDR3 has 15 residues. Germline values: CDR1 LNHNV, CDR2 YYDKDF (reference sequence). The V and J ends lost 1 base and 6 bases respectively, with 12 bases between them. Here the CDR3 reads CATSRVLTGPGELFF. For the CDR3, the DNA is TGTGCCACCAGCAGAGTCCTAACAGGGCCCGGGGAGCTGTTTTTT.

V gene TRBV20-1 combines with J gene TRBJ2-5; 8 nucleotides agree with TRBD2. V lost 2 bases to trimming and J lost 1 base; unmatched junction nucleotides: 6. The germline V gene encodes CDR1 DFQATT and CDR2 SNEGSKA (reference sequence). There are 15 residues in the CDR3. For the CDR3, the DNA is TGCAGTGCTAGAACTAGCGGAGTTTCCCAAGAGACCCAGTACTTC. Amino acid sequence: CSARTSGVSQETQYF.

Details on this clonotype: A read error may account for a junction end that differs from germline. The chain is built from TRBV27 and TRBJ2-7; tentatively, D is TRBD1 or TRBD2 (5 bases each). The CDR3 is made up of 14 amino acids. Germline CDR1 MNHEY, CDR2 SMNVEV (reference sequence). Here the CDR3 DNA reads TGTGCCAGCAGTTTCTCAGGGAGCTCCTACCAGCAGTACTTC. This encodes CASSFSGSSYQQYF.

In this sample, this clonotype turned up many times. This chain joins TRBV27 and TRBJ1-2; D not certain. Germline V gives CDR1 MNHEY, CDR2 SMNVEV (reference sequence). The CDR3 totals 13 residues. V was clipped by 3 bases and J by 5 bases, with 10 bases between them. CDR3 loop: CASSLTGTYGYTF. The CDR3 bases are TGTGCCAGCAGTTTGACGGGTACTTATGGCTACACCTTC.

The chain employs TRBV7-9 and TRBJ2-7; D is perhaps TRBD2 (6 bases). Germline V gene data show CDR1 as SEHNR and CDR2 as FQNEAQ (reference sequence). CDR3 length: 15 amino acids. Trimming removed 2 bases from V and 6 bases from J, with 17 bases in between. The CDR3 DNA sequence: TGTGCCAGCAGCTTATCGGACCAAAAGGGAGGCGAGCAGTACTTC. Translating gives CASSLSDQKGGEQYF.

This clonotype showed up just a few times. The CDR3 coding sequence is TGCGCCAGCAGCCAAGACCTCCCTAGCGCTTACTACGAGCAGTACTTC. Encoded protein: CASSQDLPSAYYEQYF. The chain recombines TRBV4-1 with TRBJ2-7, with D possibly TRBD2 on 6 matching bases. From germline, CDR1 is MGHRA and CDR2 YSYEKL. This CDR3 contains 16 residues. Trimming took 0 bases from V and 3 from J, leaving 15 bases between them.

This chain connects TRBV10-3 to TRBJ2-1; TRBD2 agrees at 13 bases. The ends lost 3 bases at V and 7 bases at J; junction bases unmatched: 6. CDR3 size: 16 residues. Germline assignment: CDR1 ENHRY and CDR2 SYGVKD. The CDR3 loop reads CAISDDETSGGNEQFF. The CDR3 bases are TGTGCCATCAGTGACGACGAGACTAGCGGGGGGAATGAGCAGTTCTTC.

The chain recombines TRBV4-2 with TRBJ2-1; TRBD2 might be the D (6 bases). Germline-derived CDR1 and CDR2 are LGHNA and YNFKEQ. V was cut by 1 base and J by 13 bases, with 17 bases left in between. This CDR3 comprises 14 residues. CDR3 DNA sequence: TGTGCCAGCAGCCAAGCGGGAGCCGAGGGGACCCAGTTCTTC. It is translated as CASSQAGAEGTQFF.

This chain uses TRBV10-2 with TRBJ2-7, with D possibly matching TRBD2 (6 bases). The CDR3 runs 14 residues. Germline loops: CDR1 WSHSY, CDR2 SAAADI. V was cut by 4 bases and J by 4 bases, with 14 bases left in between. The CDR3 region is CASSATGLRYEQYF. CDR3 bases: TGCGCCAGCAGTGCCACGGGACTCCGTTACGAGCAGTACTTC.

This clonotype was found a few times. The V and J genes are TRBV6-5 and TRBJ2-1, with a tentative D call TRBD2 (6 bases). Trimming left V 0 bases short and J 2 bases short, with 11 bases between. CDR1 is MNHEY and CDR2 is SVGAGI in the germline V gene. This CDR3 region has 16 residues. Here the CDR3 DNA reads TGTGCCAGCAGTTACTCTCTTCTAGCGACCTACAATGAGCAGTTCTTC. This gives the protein CASSYSLLATYNEQFF.

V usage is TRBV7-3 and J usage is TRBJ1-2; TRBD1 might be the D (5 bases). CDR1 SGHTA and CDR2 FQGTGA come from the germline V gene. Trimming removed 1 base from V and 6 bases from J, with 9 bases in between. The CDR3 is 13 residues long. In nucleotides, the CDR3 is TGTGCCAGCAGCTTAAGAGAAGGGGATGGCTACACCTTC. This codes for CASSLREGDGYTF.

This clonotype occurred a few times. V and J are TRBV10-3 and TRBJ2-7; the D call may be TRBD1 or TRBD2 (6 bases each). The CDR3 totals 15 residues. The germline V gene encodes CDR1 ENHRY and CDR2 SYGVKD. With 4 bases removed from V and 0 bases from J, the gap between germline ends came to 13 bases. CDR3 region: CAISGGATVSYEQYF. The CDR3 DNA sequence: TGTGCCATCAGTGGGGGGGCTACCGTCTCCTACGAGCAGTACTTC.

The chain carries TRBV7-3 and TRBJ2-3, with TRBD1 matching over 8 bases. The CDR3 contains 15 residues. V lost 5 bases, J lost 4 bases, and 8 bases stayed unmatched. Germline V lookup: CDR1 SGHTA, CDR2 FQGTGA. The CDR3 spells CASSPTRTGSDTQYF. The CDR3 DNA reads TGTGCCAGCAGCCCAACAAGGACAGGGTCAGATACGCAGTATTTT.

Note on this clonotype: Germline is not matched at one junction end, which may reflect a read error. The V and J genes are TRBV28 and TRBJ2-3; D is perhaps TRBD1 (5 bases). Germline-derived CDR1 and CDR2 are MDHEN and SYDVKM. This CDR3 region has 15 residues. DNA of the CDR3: TGTGCCAACAGTTTATTCGACAGAAGCACAGATACGCAGTATTTT. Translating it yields CANSLFDRSTDTQYF.

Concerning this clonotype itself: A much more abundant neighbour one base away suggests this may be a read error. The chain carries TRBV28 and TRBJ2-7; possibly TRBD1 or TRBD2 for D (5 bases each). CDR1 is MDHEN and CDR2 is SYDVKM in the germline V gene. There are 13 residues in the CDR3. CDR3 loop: CTSSSSGTIEQYF. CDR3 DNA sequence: TGTACCAGCAGTTCGTCCGGGACCATCGAGCAGTACTTC.